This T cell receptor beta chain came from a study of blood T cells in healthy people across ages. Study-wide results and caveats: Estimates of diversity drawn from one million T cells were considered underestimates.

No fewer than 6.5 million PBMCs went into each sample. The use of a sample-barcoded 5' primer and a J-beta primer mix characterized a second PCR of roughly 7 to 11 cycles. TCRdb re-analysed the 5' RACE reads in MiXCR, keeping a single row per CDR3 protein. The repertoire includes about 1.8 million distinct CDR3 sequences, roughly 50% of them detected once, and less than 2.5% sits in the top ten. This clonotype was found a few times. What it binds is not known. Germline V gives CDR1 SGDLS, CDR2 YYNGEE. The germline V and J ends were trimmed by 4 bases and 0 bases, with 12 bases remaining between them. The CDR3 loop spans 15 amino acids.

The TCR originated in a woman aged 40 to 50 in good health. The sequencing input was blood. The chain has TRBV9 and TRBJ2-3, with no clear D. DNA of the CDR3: TGTGCCAGCAGCACCGCCCTCTCCAGCACAGATACGCAGTATTTT. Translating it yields CASSTALSSTDTQYF.